These 20 T cell receptor beta chains share one sample of origin, sequenced in a study of naive and memory T cell subsets. Four PCR rounds used nested alpha and beta constant region primers plus the SP2 primer. TCRdb independently ran MiXCR on the 5' RACE reads; one entry per CDR3 protein. Among over 45,000 distinct CDR3 sequences listed, 6% to 8.5% were seen once. A UMI-containing oligonucleotide was joined by 3' ligation to the TCR cDNA template. The receptors derive from a female donor in good health.

This sequence joins TRBV25-1 and TRBJ2-7, with 9 positions matching TRBD1. This CDR3 has 16 residues. Losses at the gene ends were 8 bases for V and 4 bases for J; bases not matched to a gene: 15. Germline assignment: CDR1 MGHDK and CDR2 SYGVNS. The CDR3 protein is CASANFDGQGNYEQYF. The CDR3, as DNA: TGTGCCAGCGCCAACTTCGACGGACAGGGGAATTACGAGCAGTACTTC.

The V call is TRBV12-3 or TRBV12-4, the J call TRBJ2-7, with D perhaps matching TRBD1 (6 bases). This CDR3 contains 13 residues. The V and J ends lost 6 bases and 5 bases respectively, with 14 bases between them. The CDR3 DNA sequence: TGTGCCAGCAGCCCCCAGAGGGGGAACGAGCAGTACTTC. Translation gives CASSPQRGNEQYF.

This clonotype was detected only a few times. The CDR3, as DNA: TGTGCCAGCAGCCACACAGGGGTGAACTATGGCTACACCTTC. It translates to CASSHTGVNYGYTF. J is TRBJ1-2 and V is TRBV3-1, with 7 bases aligning to TRBD1. The germline gives CDR1 LGHDT, CDR2 YNNKEL (reference sequence). This CDR3 is 14 amino acids long. The V gene end was trimmed by 3 bases and the J gene end by 2 bases; junction bases not matched to a gene: 3.

J is TRBJ2-7 and V is TRBV20-1; D ambiguous. The CDR3 runs to 12 residues. Per the germline V gene, CDR1 is DFQATT and CDR2 is SNEGSKA (reference sequence). The V and J ends lost 2 bases and 7 bases respectively, with 12 bases between them. DNA of the CDR3: TGCAGTGCTAGACCCGGCGAGATAGAGCAGTACTTC. Protein: CSARPGEIEQYF.

This clonotype was seen at least ten times. The V and J genes are TRBV30 and TRBJ1-2, with 7 bases aligning to TRBD1. Germline V lookup: CDR1 GTSNPN, CDR2 SVGIG (reference sequence). The CDR3 loop spans 15 amino acids. V was pared by 5 bases and J by 1 base, with 10 bases of the junction left unmatched. CDR3 protein: CAWEGAWGLNYGYTF. The CDR3 DNA reads TGTGCCTGGGAGGGGGCTTGGGGGCTTAACTATGGCTACACCTTC.

The rearrangement uses TRBV6-2 or TRBV6-3 and TRBJ1-2; TRBD1 might be the D (6 bases). Germline V gene data show CDR1 as MNHEY and CDR2 as SVGEGT. The CDR3 runs to 13 residues. V lost 3 bases to trimming and J lost 8 bases, with 13 bases between them. CDR3 sequence: CASSYFQGSGYTF. CDR3 sequence (DNA): TGTGCCAGCAGTTATTTCCAGGGGAGCGGCTACACCTTC.

This clonotype turned up a few times. The rearrangement links TRBV9 to TRBJ1-2, with D possibly matching TRBD1 (5 bases). The V gene's germline CDR1 is SGDLS and CDR2 YYNGEE. The CDR3 is 14 amino acids. The germline V and J ends were trimmed by 6 bases and 4 bases, with 16 bases remaining between them. The CDR3 bases are TGTGCCAGCACCCGCTCCGGGGGAATCTATGGCTACACCTTC. Its translation is CASTRSGGIYGYTF.

At least ten counts were recorded for this clonotype. V and J are TRBV27 and TRBJ1-1; a possible D gene is TRBD1 (5 bases). The CDR3 runs to 13 residues. Germline V CDR1 and CDR2: MNHEY, SMNVEV (reference sequence). Trimming took 3 bases from V and 4 from J, leaving 9 bases between them. CDR3 protein: CASSFQGGTEAFF. In DNA, the CDR3 is TGTGCCAGCAGTTTTCAGGGAGGCACTGAAGCTTTCTTT.

This clonotype was detected ten times or more. The rearrangement joins TRBV6-6 to TRBJ1-2, with unresolved D. The CDR3 covers 13 residues. CDR1 is MNHNY and CDR2 is SVGAGI in the germline V gene (reference sequence). The V end was cut by 6 bases, the J end by 4 bases, with 12 bases between. The CDR3 coding sequence is TGTGCCAGCAGCCCGGGAGGCTCCTATGGCTACACCTTC. Its translation is CASSPGGSYGYTF.

This chain joins TRBV4-1 and TRBJ2-7; D might be TRBD1 (6 bases). This CDR3 has 19 residues. Per the germline V gene, CDR1 is MGHRA and CDR2 is YSYEKL. V lost 1 base to trimming and J lost 0 bases, with 22 bases between them. The CDR3 loop is CASSQVRTRDISYSYEQYF. The CDR3 DNA follows: TGCGCCAGCAGCCAAGTGCGGACTCGGGACATATCGTACTCCTACGAGCAGTACTTC.

This clonotype was picked up many times. The V gene is TRBV4-3, the J gene TRBJ1-3; no definite D call. Trimming took off 0 bases at V and 5 bases at J, with 14 bases between the two ends. CDR1 is LGHNA, CDR2 YSLEER, per germline. The CDR3 is 16 residues long. CDR3 amino acids: CASSQDTRPRRNTIYF. The DNA of the CDR3 is TGCGCCAGCAGCCAAGATACGAGACCAAGGAGAAACACCATATATTTT.

This clonotype showed up many times. V is TRBV3-1 and J is TRBJ1-2; TRBD1 agrees at 8 bases. Germline trimming cut 4 bases from V and 5 bases from J; bases unmatched to any gene: 3. CDR1 LGHDT and CDR2 YNNKEL come from the germline V gene (reference sequence). The CDR3 is 13 residues long. The CDR3 protein is CASSRTGGYGYTF. The CDR3 nucleotides read TGTGCCAGCAGCCGCACAGGGGGTTATGGCTACACCTTC. Filled out from reference TRBV3-1 and TRBJ1-2, the complete variable domain reads DTAVSQTPKYLVTQMGNDKSIKCEQNLGHDTMYWYKQDSKKFLKIMFSYNNKELIINETVPNRFSPKSPDKAHLNLHINSLELGDSAVYFCASSRTGGYGYTFGSGTRLTVV.

In its sample, this clonotype was seen many times. The chain links TRBV6-5 to TRBJ1-1, with 9 nucleotides matching TRBD1. Germline trimming cut 2 bases from V and 7 bases from J; bases unmatched to any gene: 8. The CDR3 sequence is 15 residues long. The germline gives CDR1 MNHEY, CDR2 SVGAGI. The CDR3 nucleotides are TGTGCCAGCAGTTACGACGGACAGGGGATTGATGAAGCTTTCTTT. It translates to CASSYDGQGIDEAFF.

Ten or more counts support this clonotype. J is TRBJ1-6 and V is TRBV4-2; no firm D call. This CDR3 has 16 residues. The V end was cut by 0 bases, the J end by 9 bases, with 15 bases between. From germline, CDR1 is LGHNA and CDR2 YNFKEQ. The CDR3 nucleotides are TGTGCCAGCAGCCAAGACTCAGGCCGATCCCCTTCACCCCTCCACTTT. Protein product: CASSQDSGRSPSPLHF.

This clonotype occurred many times. The gene calls are TRBV5-1 and TRBJ1-2; 8 bases agree with TRBD1. V shed 0 bases, J shed 2 bases, and the junction held 3 bases outside the gene matches. Looked up from germline, CDR1 is SGHRS and CDR2 is YFSETQ. The CDR3 has 15 amino acids. Written as DNA, the CDR3 is TGCGCCAGCAGCTTGGGGACAGGGTTGAACTATGGCTACACCTTC. This sequence encodes CASSLGTGLNYGYTF.

This clonotype has more than one count but fewer than ten. The CDR3 coding sequence is TGCAGTGCTAGAGATGTGGCCAGGAGAGAACCCCTCCACTTT. This translates into CSARDVARREPLHF. The gene calls are TRBV20-1 and TRBJ1-6; D not resolved. Trimming took 0 bases from V and 12 from J, leaving 15 bases between them. The CDR3 is made up of 14 amino acids. From germline, CDR1 is DFQATT and CDR2 SNEGSKA (reference sequence).

This clonotype has at least ten counts. The chain is built from TRBV5-1 and TRBJ2-6, with 8 nucleotides matching TRBD1. In germline, CDR1 is SGHRS, CDR2 YFSETQ. The V and J ends lost 4 bases and 3 bases, in that order; junction bases with no gene match: 3. CDR3 length equals 15 residues. CDR3 protein: CASSPDRVGANVLTF. The CDR3 bases are TGCGCCAGCAGCCCGGACAGGGTTGGGGCCAACGTCCTGACTTTC.

In its sample, this clonotype was seen many times. The chain has TRBV6-5 and TRBJ1-4; 8 nucleotides match TRBD1. The CDR3 covers 15 residues. From germline, CDR1 is MNHEY and CDR2 SVGAGI. J lost 3 bases, V lost 6 bases, and 6 bases had no gene match. The CDR3, as DNA: TGTGCCAGCAGCATTACAGGGGGTCCTAATGAAAAACTGTTTTTT. Translation gives CASSITGGPNEKLFF.

This clonotype was counted a few times. V gene TRBV6-5 combines with J gene TRBJ1-6, with unresolved D. From germline, CDR1 is MNHEY and CDR2 SVGAGI. Trimming shortened V by 1 base and J by 8 bases, and 6 bases separated the two germline ends. The CDR3 has 13 residues. The CDR3 sequence: CASSYYGDSPLHF. CDR3 coding DNA: TGTGCCAGCAGTTACTATGGGGATTCACCCCTCCACTTT.

CDR3 sequence (DNA): TGTGCCAACGGGAAACCCAGGGAAACCGGGGAGCTGTTTTTT. Amino acid sequence: CANGKPRETGELFF. The V call is TRBV7-2, the J call TRBJ2-2, with D perhaps assigned TRBD1 or TRBD2 (5 bases each). V shed 10 bases and J shed 5 bases, with 17 bases lying between them. Germline V CDR1 and CDR2: SGHTA, FQGNSA. The CDR3 consists of 14 residues. The whole variable domain, filled in from reference TRBV7-2 and TRBJ2-2, reads GAGVSQSPSNKVTEKGKDVELRCDPISGHTALYWYRQSLGQGLEFLIYFQGNSAPDKSGLPSDRFSAERTGGSVSTLTIQRTQQEDSAVYLCANGKPRETGELFFGEGSRLTVL.